These T cell receptor beta chains were read from a single sample in a study of blood T cell repertoires in COVID-19. The table came from immunoSEQ multiplex PCR; TCRdb's copy has only in-frame clones and leaves some out. The data hold some 80,000 clones, with 88% observed a single time. Sequencing input: peripheral blood. The receptor source for this set is a human donor in a cohort sampled during active COVID-19. Both conserved end residues are part of each CDR3. D genes are given only for firm matches. The size field is filled for only some rows; it gives once, few, many or a size class.

v_gene: TRBV5-1
j_gene: TRBJ1-1
abundance: -
d_gene: TRBD1
CDR3nt: TGCGCCAGCAGCTTGCGGGTGACAGGGGGTTTCATGAACACTGAAGCTTTCTTT
CDR3aa: CASSLRVTGGFMNTEAFF

v_gene: TRBV6-5
j_gene: TRBJ1-1
abundance: -
d_gene: TRBD1
CDR3nt: TGTGCCAGCACCTTAGACAGGGCAGGAACTGAAGCTTTCTTT
CDR3aa: CASTLDRAGTEAFF

v_gene: TRBV6-5
j_gene: TRBJ2-6
abundance: -
d_gene: -
CDR3nt: TGTGCCAGCAGTTACTCCCCCACTGGGGCCAACGTCCTGACTTTC
CDR3aa: CASSYSPTGANVLTF

v_gene: TRBV5-1
j_gene: TRBJ1-5
abundance: -
d_gene: TRBD1
CDR3nt: TGCGCCAGCGGGACAGGGGACAATAATCAGCCCCAGCATTTT
CDR3aa: CASGTGDNNQPQHF

v_gene: TRBV7-3
j_gene: TRBJ2-5
abundance: -
d_gene: TRBD1
CDR3nt: TGTGCCAGCAGCTCAAACACAGGGGGCCAAGAGACCCAGTACTTC
CDR3aa: CASSSNTGGQETQYF

v_gene: TRBV11-2
j_gene: TRBJ2-1
abundance: -
d_gene: TRBD2
CDR3nt: TGTGCCAGCAGCTTAGAACTAGCGAGGAATGAGCAGTTCTTC
CDR3aa: CASSLELARNEQFF

v_gene: TRBV10-1
j_gene: TRBJ2-1
abundance: -
d_gene: TRBD2
CDR3nt: TGCGCCAGCAGTGCCCTAGCGGGGGGTTACAATGAGCAGTTCTTC
CDR3aa: CASSALAGGYNEQFF

v_gene: TRBV10-1
j_gene: TRBJ2-2
abundance: few
d_gene: -
CDR3nt: TGCGCCAGCAGTGAGTCTAGCTACGGGGAGCTGTTTTTT
CDR3aa: CASSESSYGELFF

v_gene: TRBV3-1/TRBV3-2
j_gene: TRBJ2-5
abundance: -
d_gene: -
CDR3nt: TGTGCCAGCAGCCTGGCAGGGTGGGAGACCCAGTACTTC
CDR3aa: CASSLAGWETQYF

v_gene: TRBV7-2
j_gene: TRBJ2-7
abundance: -
d_gene: TRBD2
CDR3nt: TGTGCCAGCAGCATAAGCGGGGGGGCTGCGTACGAGCAGTACTTC
CDR3aa: CASSISGGAAYEQYF

v_gene: TRBV7-2
j_gene: TRBJ1-2
abundance: -
d_gene: TRBD1
CDR3nt: TGTGCCAGCAGCTTAGGAGGAGGACAGGGGGTCGATACTAGCTACACCTTC
CDR3aa: CASSLGGGQGVDTSYTF

v_gene: TRBV10-3
j_gene: TRBJ1-5
abundance: -
d_gene: TRBD1
CDR3nt: TGTGCCACCGGGACAGACCCTTTTAGCAATCAGCCCCAGCATTTT
CDR3aa: CATGTDPFSNQPQHF

v_gene: TRBV27
j_gene: TRBJ1-4
abundance: -
d_gene: -
CDR3nt: TGTGCCAGCAGTTTATCCGTCCGACAGGTCCCGGCTAATGAAAAACTGTTTTTT
CDR3aa: CASSLSVRQVPANEKLFF

v_gene: TRBV3-1/TRBV3-2
j_gene: TRBJ1-1
abundance: once
d_gene: -
CDR3nt: TGTGCCAGCAGCCAAGCGGGGCGGGGGACGGCTTTCTTT
CDR3aa: CASSQAGRGTAFF

v_gene: TRBV5-1
j_gene: TRBJ2-7
abundance: -
d_gene: -
CDR3nt: TGCGCCAGCAGCTTGGCGCTAGCGATGTACGAGCAGTACTTC
CDR3aa: CASSLALAMYEQYF

v_gene: TRBV2
j_gene: TRBJ2-7
abundance: -
d_gene: TRBD2
CDR3nt: TGTGCCAGCAGTGTCCAGGGAGGCGGGAGTAATGGCGAGCAGTACTTC
CDR3aa: CASSVQGGGSNGEQYF

v_gene: TRBV29-1
j_gene: TRBJ2-2
abundance: -
d_gene: -
CDR3nt: TGCAGCGTTGATGGCCAGGGGGGTTTTGGCGGGGAGCTGTTTTTT
CDR3aa: CSVDGQGGFGGELFF

v_gene: TRBV19
j_gene: TRBJ1-5
abundance: -
d_gene: TRBD1
CDR3nt: TGTGCCAGTATCGGAGGGGGACAGGGATCGGGCCAGCCCCAGCATTTT
CDR3aa: CASIGGGQGSGQPQHF

v_gene: TRBV27
j_gene: TRBJ1-2
abundance: few
d_gene: TRBD1
CDR3nt: TGTGCCAGCGGACAGGGATATGGCTACACCTTC
CDR3aa: CASGQGYGYTF

v_gene: TRBV3-1/TRBV3-2
j_gene: TRBJ2-5
abundance: once
d_gene: TRBD1
CDR3nt: TGTGCCAGCAGCCAAGTCACAGGGGGGAAAGAGACCCAGTACTTC
CDR3aa: CASSQVTGGKETQYF

v_gene: TRBV7-6
j_gene: TRBJ1-1
abundance: -
d_gene: -
CDR3nt: TGTGCCAGCAGCTCATTGACAGCTGAAGCTTTCTTT
CDR3aa: CASSSLTAEAFF

v_gene: TRBV18
j_gene: TRBJ2-3
abundance: -
d_gene: TRBD1
CDR3nt: TGTGCCAGCTCCCCCGGGACAGGGGGCGCAGGAGGCAAAGATACGCAGTATTTT
CDR3aa: CASSPGTGGAGGKDTQYF

v_gene: TRBV5-1
j_gene: TRBJ2-2
abundance: -
d_gene: TRBD2
CDR3nt: TGCGCCAGCAGCACCCTAGCGGGAGGCAACACCGGGGAGCTGTTTTTT
CDR3aa: CASSTLAGGNTGELFF

v_gene: TRBV19
j_gene: TRBJ2-1
abundance: -
d_gene: TRBD1
CDR3nt: TGTGCCAGTAAGGACAGGGGGTATGAGCAGTTCTTC
CDR3aa: CASKDRGYEQFF

v_gene: TRBV5-4
j_gene: TRBJ2-5
abundance: once
d_gene: TRBD2
CDR3nt: TGTGCCAGCAGCTTGTTGGCGGGGGAAGAGACCCAGTACTTC
CDR3aa: CASSLLAGEETQYF

v_gene: TRBV7-2
j_gene: TRBJ2-1
abundance: -
d_gene: TRBD2
CDR3nt: TGTGCCAGCAGCTTCGCGGGAGTGGTCGAGCAGTTCTTC
CDR3aa: CASSFAGVVEQFF

v_gene: TRBV2
j_gene: TRBJ2-1
abundance: -
d_gene: TRBD2
CDR3nt: TGTGCCAGCAGGCGGGGCGGGAGGGGTTACAATGAGCAGTTCTTC
CDR3aa: CASRRGGRGYNEQFF

v_gene: TRBV19
j_gene: TRBJ2-1
abundance: -
d_gene: -
CDR3nt: TGTGCCAGTAGTACCTATCAGGAGGCAGTTCGTGAGCAGTTCTTC
CDR3aa: CASSTYQEAVREQFF

v_gene: TRBV5-1
j_gene: TRBJ1-1
abundance: -
d_gene: -
CDR3nt: TGCGCCAGCAGCTTGGGGCGGTCCAGTGGGTCTATGCCTTTCTTT
CDR3aa: CASSLGRSSGSMPFF

v_gene: TRBV28
j_gene: TRBJ1-1
abundance: -
d_gene: TRBD1
CDR3nt: TGTGCCAGCAGTTTAAGGGACAGGGGGCGTAAGGCTTTCTTT
CDR3aa: CASSLRDRGRKAFF

v_gene: TRBV28
j_gene: TRBJ2-7
abundance: once
d_gene: -
CDR3nt: TGTGCCAGCAGACAAGGGACATTCCCCTACGAGCAGTACTTC
CDR3aa: CASRQGTFPYEQYF

v_gene: TRBV10-3
j_gene: TRBJ1-3
abundance: few
d_gene: TRBD1
CDR3nt: TGTGCCATCAGTGAGCGGACAGGGGGAAACACCATATATTTT
CDR3aa: CAISERTGGNTIYF

v_gene: TRBV9
j_gene: TRBJ1-6
abundance: once
d_gene: -
CDR3nt: TGTGCCAGCAGACCGACAAGCTATAATTCACCCCTCCACTTT
CDR3aa: CASRPTSYNSPLHF

v_gene: TRBV10-3
j_gene: TRBJ1-1
abundance: -
d_gene: TRBD1
CDR3nt: TGTGCCATCAGTGCCCCAGGGGGTAACACTGAAGCTTTCTTT
CDR3aa: CAISAPGGNTEAFF

v_gene: TRBV2
j_gene: TRBJ2-5
abundance: -
d_gene: -
CDR3nt: TGTGCCAGCAGTGTAAGCGAGACCCAGTACTTC
CDR3aa: CASSVSETQYF

v_gene: TRBV6-6
j_gene: TRBJ1-3
abundance: -
d_gene: TRBD1
CDR3nt: TGTGCCAGCAGTTCCGACAGGGATGGAAACACCATATATTTT
CDR3aa: CASSSDRDGNTIYF

v_gene: TRBV4-2
j_gene: TRBJ2-1
abundance: many
d_gene: TRBD2
CDR3nt: TGTGCCAGCAGCCAAGGGACGGGAGGGATCTCCTACAATGAGCAGTTCTTC
CDR3aa: CASSQGTGGISYNEQFF

v_gene: TRBV7-2
j_gene: TRBJ2-7
abundance: -
d_gene: TRBD2
CDR3nt: TGTGCCAGCAGCTTAGGCCGGGGGGGAGTCTACGAGCAGTACTTC
CDR3aa: CASSLGRGGVYEQYF

v_gene: TRBV19
j_gene: TRBJ1-5
abundance: -
d_gene: -
CDR3nt: TGTGCCAGTAGTATATTCGGGGGAAGGTCAAGCAATCAGCCCCAGCATTTT
CDR3aa: CASSIFGGRSSNQPQHF

v_gene: TRBV6-5
j_gene: TRBJ1-1
abundance: -
d_gene: -
CDR3nt: TGTGCCAGCAGCACTTCGGGGGGGGATGAAGCTTTCTTT
CDR3aa: CASSTSGGDEAFF

v_gene: TRBV4-1
j_gene: TRBJ1-1
abundance: -
d_gene: -
CDR3nt: TGCGCCAGCAGCCAAGGGAGGGGTGGAGGGGTTCGCACTGAAGCTTTCTTT
CDR3aa: CASSQGRGGGVRTEAFF

v_gene: TRBV11-2
j_gene: TRBJ2-1
abundance: -
d_gene: TRBD2
CDR3nt: TGTGCCAGCAGCTCTAGCGGGAGCCACCCTTACAATGAGCAGTTCTTC
CDR3aa: CASSSSGSHPYNEQFF

v_gene: TRBV5-1
j_gene: TRBJ2-3
abundance: -
d_gene: -
CDR3nt: TGCGCCAGCAGCTTGGCCGAGGGGGCAGATACGCAGTATTTT
CDR3aa: CASSLAEGADTQYF

v_gene: TRBV9
j_gene: TRBJ2-6
abundance: -
d_gene: TRBD1
CDR3nt: TGTGCCAGCAGCCTTTCGACAGGGGCTGGGGCCAACGTCCTGACTTTC
CDR3aa: CASSLSTGAGANVLTF

v_gene: TRBV9
j_gene: TRBJ2-1
abundance: -
d_gene: -
CDR3nt: TGTGCCAGCAGCGTAGGGCTAGCTCCCTCCTACAATGAGCAGTTCTTC
CDR3aa: CASSVGLAPSYNEQFF

v_gene: TRBV9
j_gene: TRBJ2-3
abundance: -
d_gene: -
CDR3nt: TGTGCCAGCAGCGTAGCGAAGGACCAGGGTACGCAGTATTTT
CDR3aa: CASSVAKDQGTQYF

v_gene: TRBV11-2
j_gene: TRBJ2-1
abundance: few
d_gene: TRBD2
CDR3nt: TGTGCCAGCAGCTTAGTGGGCCAGCGGGGGGTCTCCTACAATGAGCAGTTCTTC
CDR3aa: CASSLVGQRGVSYNEQFF

v_gene: TRBV6-5
j_gene: TRBJ2-2
abundance: -
d_gene: -
CDR3nt: TGTGCCAGCAGTTACTCGCCAGGGGCGAACACCGGGGAGCTGTTTTTT
CDR3aa: CASSYSPGANTGELFF

v_gene: TRBV7-9
j_gene: TRBJ1-2
abundance: -
d_gene: TRBD1
CDR3nt: TGTGCCAGCAGCTTATTGGGGACAGGGGCTAACTATGGCTACACCTTC
CDR3aa: CASSLLGTGANYGYTF

v_gene: TRBV3-1/TRBV3-2
j_gene: TRBJ1-1
abundance: -
d_gene: TRBD1
CDR3nt: TGTGCCAGCAGCCTTCAGGGGGCAACTGAAGCTTTCTTT
CDR3aa: CASSLQGATEAFF

v_gene: TRBV5-1
j_gene: TRBJ2-5
abundance: -
d_gene: -
CDR3nt: TGCGCCAGCAGCTTTAGCCAAGAGACCCAGTACTTC
CDR3aa: CASSFSQETQYF

v_gene: TRBV6-6
j_gene: TRBJ2-5
abundance: -
d_gene: TRBD1
CDR3nt: TGTGCCAGCAGGGAGAGGACAGGGAAGGAGACCCAGTACTTC
CDR3aa: CASRERTGKETQYF

v_gene: TRBV6-5
j_gene: TRBJ1-5
abundance: medium-sized
d_gene: -
CDR3nt: TGTGCCAGCAGGGCAGACGGACAATACCAGCCCCAGCATTTT
CDR3aa: CASRADGQYQPQHF

v_gene: TRBV4-2
j_gene: TRBJ2-1
abundance: -
d_gene: TRBD2
CDR3nt: TGTGCCAGCAGCCCCTCAACTAGCGGGAGTTCCGGTGAGCAGTTCTTC
CDR3aa: CASSPSTSGSSGEQFF

v_gene: TRBV7-2
j_gene: TRBJ2-7
abundance: -
d_gene: -
CDR3nt: TGTGCCAGCAGCCAAGTAGCCTGGGGGCAGGGCTACGAGCAGTACTTC
CDR3aa: CASSQVAWGQGYEQYF

v_gene: TRBV11-3
j_gene: TRBJ2-1
abundance: -
d_gene: TRBD1
CDR3nt: TGTGCCAGCAGCTGGGTAGGGACAGGGGGCAATGAGCAGTTCTTC
CDR3aa: CASSWVGTGGNEQFF